The 31 T cell receptor beta chains presented below share a single source sample, sequenced in a study of metastatic and nonmetastatic thyroid tumors. All patients were untreated before thyroid surgery. With MiXCR, TCRdb reprocessed the PCR reads. Here the sample spans roughly 15,000 clones, approximately 27% being singletons. Material for sequencing was tumor tissue. These receptor sequences come from a female donor with papillary thyroid cancer or a benign thyroid nodule (not recorded which). Some clones in this sample may be carry-over from other donors' samples.

This clone has at least ten counts. The chain uses TRBV29-1 and TRBJ2-7; 8 bases fit TRBD1. The CDR3 runs 12 residues. Germline loops: CDR1 SQVTM, CDR2 ANQGSEA. V dropped 4 bases and J dropped 3; count of bases not matched to a gene: 2. CDR3 coding DNA: TGCAGCGTTGGACAGGGGCGCTACGAGCAGTACTTC. It encodes CSVGQGRYEQYF.

In this sample, this clone turned up many times. This rearrangement joins TRBV11-2 to TRBJ2-3; D tentatively reads TRBD1 or TRBD2 (6 bases each). With 11 bases removed from V and 1 base from J, the gap between germline ends came to 19 bases. CDR1 is SGHAT and CDR2 is FQNNGV in the germline V gene. This CDR3 spans 15 amino acids. The CDR3, as DNA: TGTGCCGCAAAGATAGGGGGGCCGGGCACAGATACGCAGTATTTT. It encodes CAAKIGGPGTDTQYF.

This clone is deemed medium-sized (0.01 to 0.1%). This chain's CDR3 is CASSHFSGELFF. The CDR3 DNA is TGTGCCAGTAGTCATTTCTCCGGGGAGCTGTTTTTT. The V call is TRBV19, the J call TRBJ2-2; D ambiguous. The V gene lost 5 bases and the J gene lost 6 bases, with 7 bases spanning the gap. CDR1 and CDR2 (germline): LNHDA, SQIVND (reference sequence). The CDR3 has 12 residues.

The chain combines TRBV11-2 with TRBJ1-2; weak D call: TRBD1 (6 bases). Trimming stripped 1 base from V and 7 bases from J, with 13 bases between. CDR3 length: 14 amino acids. Per germline, CDR1 SGHAT and CDR2 FQNNGV. CDR3 in amino acids: CASSLATGWGGYTF. The CDR3 bases are TGTGCCAGCAGCTTAGCAACAGGGTGGGGTGGCTACACCTTC. Supplemented by reference TRBV11-2 and TRBJ1-2, the full variable domain reads EAGVAQSPRYKIIEKRQSVAFWCNPISGHATLYWYQQILGQGPKLLIQFQNNGVVDDSQLPKDRFSAERLKGVDSTLKIQPAKLEDSAVYLCASSLATGWGGYTFGSGTRLTVV.

The V and J genes are TRBV5-1 and TRBJ2-1, with D perhaps TRBD1 (6 bases). Trimming shortened V by 0 bases and J by 5 bases, and 21 bases separated the two germline ends. The CDR3 runs to 18 residues. Germline CDR1 and CDR2: SGHRS and YFSETQ. CDR3 nucleotide sequence: TGCGCCAGCAGCTTGGTGGGGACACCAATTGATGGGCACAATGAGCAGTTCTTC. It translates to CASSLVGTPIDGHNEQFF. The entire variable domain, with the rest obtained from reference TRBV5-1 and TRBJ2-1, is as follows: KAGVTQTPRYLIKTRGQQVTLSCSPISGHRSVSWYQQTPGQGLQFLFEYFSETQRNKGNFPGRFSGRQFSNSRSEMNVSTLELGDSALYLCASSLVGTPIDGHNEQFFGPGTRLTVL.

This clone was recorded many times. The V and J genes are TRBV4-2 and TRBJ1-3; 9 bases agree with TRBD1. The CDR3 has 17 residues. J gave up 4 bases and V 0 bases, and 7 bases lay outside the gene matches. Germline V lookup: CDR1 LGHNA, CDR2 YNFKEQ. In DNA form, the CDR3 reads TGTGCCAGCAGCCAAGATCAGAACAGGGGGCCCGGAAACACCATATATTTT. Translation gives CASSQDQNRGPGNTIYF.

This clone has at least ten counts. The rearrangement joins TRBV13 to TRBJ1-2; D might be TRBD1 (5 bases). Germline assignment: CDR1 PRHDT and CDR2 FYEKMQ (reference sequence). The length of the CDR3 is 14 residues. Trimming cost V 4 bases and J 2 bases, with 11 bases left between them. The CDR3 loop is CASSSIHRNYGYTF. Here the CDR3 DNA reads TGTGCCAGCAGCTCCATACACAGGAACTATGGCTACACCTTC.

This clone is deemed large. The chain carries TRBV20-1 and TRBJ2-7; 9 bases line up with TRBD1. Germline values: CDR1 DFQATT, CDR2 SNEGSKA (reference sequence). The CDR3 is made up of 13 amino acids. Trimming at V came to 6 bases and at J to 0 bases, leaving 3 bases not matched to a gene. CDR3: CSALQGASYEQYF. In DNA form, the CDR3 reads TGCAGTGCCTTACAGGGGGCCTCCTACGAGCAGTACTTC.

This chain joins TRBV7-2 and TRBJ2-7; D not resolved. Per the germline V gene, CDR1 is SGHTA and CDR2 is FQGNSA. The CDR3 totals 13 residues. The ends were cut back, 1 base at V and 5 bases at J, with 9 bases in the middle. In nucleotides, the CDR3 is TGTGCCAGCAGCTTAGGGGGTTTCGACGAGCAGTACTTC. Its translation: CASSLGGFDEQYF.

The sample holds many counts of this clone. The chain links TRBV7-8 to TRBJ1-5; 7 nucleotides match TRBD1. The CDR3 is 17 amino acids. The V gene end was trimmed by 5 bases and the J gene end by 1 base; junction bases not matched to a gene: 11. Germline CDR1 reads SGHVS; CDR2 reads FQNEAQ. The CDR3 sequence is CASSKGGGVVSNQPQHF. Here the CDR3 DNA reads TGTGCCAGCAGCAAAGGGGGCGGGGTTGTCAGCAATCAGCCCCAGCATTTT. Combining the CDR3 with reference TRBV7-8 and TRBJ1-5 gives the whole variable domain GAGVSQSPRYKVAKRGQDVALRCDPISGHVSLFWYQQALGQGPEFLTYFQNEAQLDKSGLPSDRFFAERPEGSVSTLKIQRTQQEDSAVYLCASSKGGGVVSNQPQHFGDGTRLSIL.

Remarks on this clone: One base away lies a much larger clone, so this may be a sequencing read error. The same CDR3 can be traced to other DNA sequences in this sample. The chain employs TRBV24-1 and TRBJ2-1, with 10 bases identical to TRBD2. The CDR3 totals 15 residues. Germline V gives CDR1 KGHDR, CDR2 SFDVKD. CDR3: CATSDFPSGSGEQFF. The CDR3 DNA is TGTGCCACAAGTGATTTCCCTAGCGGGAGCGGTGAGCAGTTCTTC.

The rearrangement uses TRBV6-1 and TRBJ2-7; the D call may be TRBD1 or TRBD2 (5 bases each). Germline V lookup: CDR1 MNHNS, CDR2 SASEGT. Trimming stripped 1 base from V and 5 bases from J, with 12 bases between. The CDR3 sequence is 14 residues long. CDR3 DNA: TGTGCCAGCAGTGAAGGTGGGGGTGCGGACGAGCAGTACTTC. Translation: CASSEGGGADEQYF.

This clone was counted ten times or more. This chain links TRBV20-1 with TRBJ2-5; TRBD2 matches at 10 bases. V dropped 3 bases and J dropped 1; count of bases not matched to a gene: 17. CDR1 is DFQATT, CDR2 SNEGSKA, per germline (reference sequence). This CDR3 contains 19 residues. The CDR3, as DNA: TGCAGTGCTAGGGGAGCTAGCGGGAGACGGACGGGCCCCCAAGAGACCCAGTACTTC. Residues: CSARGASGRRTGPQETQYF.

Sample share makes this clone medium-sized (0.01 to 0.1%). This sequence joins TRBV5-1 and TRBJ2-3; D is uncertain. Germline V gene lookup returns CDR1 SGHRS and CDR2 YFSETQ. This CDR3 has 14 residues. Trimming left V 0 bases short and J 0 bases short, with 5 bases between. CDR3: CASSLVGSTDTQYF. The CDR3 DNA sequence: TGCGCCAGCAGCTTGGTGGGCAGCACAGATACGCAGTATTTT.

Ten or more counts support this clone. The sample contains more than one DNA sequence encoding this CDR3. The chain has TRBV18 and TRBJ2-3, with D hard to call. V was cut by 4 bases and J by 2 bases, with 4 bases left in between. Germline lookup yields CDR1 KGHSH and CDR2 LQKENI. CDR3 size: 12 residues. This CDR3 is CASSLTTDTQYF. The CDR3 bases are TGTGCCAGCTCACTGACCACAGATACGCAGTATTTT.

This clone was observed many times. The chain carries TRBV6-2 or TRBV6-3 and TRBJ2-3; TRBD2 matches at 9 bases. Per germline, CDR1 MNHEY and CDR2 SVGEGT. The CDR3 contains 17 residues. J was trimmed by 2 bases and V by 2 bases; bases with no gene match: 8. The chain's CDR3 is CASSYAGAGGITDTQYF. CDR3 coding DNA: TGTGCCAGCAGTTACGCGGGCGCGGGGGGGATCACAGATACGCAGTATTTT.

This clone was recorded at least ten times. This specimen includes other DNA sequences encoding the same CDR3. The V call is TRBV3-1, the J call TRBJ2-3, with TRBD2 identical over 7 bases. The junction had 8 bases not matched to a gene; V was cut back by 2 bases and J by 3 bases. Germline lookup yields CDR1 LGHDT and CDR2 YNNKEL (reference sequence). This CDR3 comprises 16 residues. The CDR3, as DNA: TGTGCCAGCAGCCAATGGGGCGGGGGAAAAACAGATACGCAGTATTTT. Its protein is CASSQWGGGKTDTQYF.

The chain links TRBV10-1 to TRBJ2-7; the D gene is possibly TRBD2 (5 bases). V shed 2 bases and J shed 7 bases, with 15 bases lying between them. Per the germline V gene, CDR1 is WNHNN and CDR2 is SYGVQD (reference sequence). There are 14 residues in the CDR3. The CDR3 sequence is CASSEARGMWEQYF. Here the CDR3 DNA reads TGCGCCAGCAGTGAGGCCCGAGGGATGTGGGAGCAGTACTTC.

The chain combines TRBV10-2 with TRBJ2-1; 14 bases line up with TRBD2. This CDR3 is 18 amino acids long. CDR1 is WSHSY, CDR2 SAAADI, per germline. Germline trimming cut 9 bases from V and 4 bases from J; bases unmatched to any gene: 14. CDR3 residues: CARTAGLAGVLFYNEQFF. In DNA, the CDR3 is TGCGCCAGAACCGCGGGACTAGCGGGAGTATTGTTTTACAATGAGCAGTTCTTC.

This clone was observed a handful of times. The chain is built from TRBV12-3 or TRBV12-4 and TRBJ1-6; TRBD1 might be the D (5 bases). The CDR3 consists of 17 residues. Deletions cut 11 bases from V and 8 bases from J, with 28 bases between. The CDR3 coding sequence is TGTGCCGGCATCCCACCCTACAGGCCCTTCATCTATTCACCCCTCCACTTT. Amino acid sequence: CAGIPPYRPFIYSPLHF.

Points on this clone: An end of the junction does not agree with germline; a read error may underlie this. The chain carries TRBV20-1 and TRBJ1-2, with 10 bases fitting TRBD1. Germline CDR1 reads DFQATT; CDR2 reads SNEGSKA (reference sequence). The CDR3 extends over 13 amino acids. The CDR3 nucleotides read TGCAGTGCTGGGACAGGGGTCGGCTATGGCTACACATTC. This sequence encodes CSAGTGVGYGYTF.

The V gene is TRBV7-2, the J gene TRBJ1-1; D is undetermined. The CDR3 totals 12 residues. The ends were cut back, 6 bases at V and 1 base at J, with 6 bases in the middle. Germline V gene sequence: CDR1 SGHTA, CDR2 FQGNSA. Here the CDR3 reads CASRIPNTEAFF. The DNA for the CDR3 is TGTGCCAGCAGGATCCCGAACACTGAAGCTTTCTTT.

This clone was picked up a small number of times. The V gene is TRBV28, the J gene TRBJ1-3, with 10 positions matching TRBD1. CDR3 length: 16 residues. Trimming took 6 bases from V and 2 from J; bases not matched to a gene: 7. Germline V CDR1 and CDR2: MDHEN, SYDVKM. The CDR3 nucleotides are TGTGCCAGCAGCCCTCCGGGACAGGGGACTGGAAACACCATATATTTT. Protein sequence: CASSPPGQGTGNTIYF.

As concerns this clone: The junction departs from germline at one end; a sequencing error may be responsible. The rearrangement uses TRBV11-2 and TRBJ1-2; the match to TRBD1 covers 7 bases. The germline V gene encodes CDR1 SGHAT and CDR2 FQNNGV. The CDR3 totals 13 residues. The CDR3 spells CASSTGQDYGYTF. The CDR3 DNA follows: TGTGCCAGCAGCACAGGACAGGACTATGGCTACACATTC.

This clone occurred many times. This chain joins TRBV7-9 and TRBJ2-2; D gene unclear. Germline assignment: CDR1 SEHNR and CDR2 FQNEAQ (reference sequence). The CDR3 runs 14 residues. Between the trimmed V and J ends, which lost 1 base and 1 base, there was a span of 4 bases. In DNA, the CDR3 is TGTGCCAGCAGCTTAGTTCTGAACACCGGGGAGCTGTTTTTT. The encoded protein is CASSLVLNTGELFF.

Regarding this clone: At one end, the junction sequence differs from germline, possibly due to a read error. This chain's CDR3 is CASSWVGQGGAGEPFF. The DNA of the CDR3 is TGTGCCAGCAGTTGGGTAGGACAGGGGGGCGCCGGGGAGCCGTTTTTT. This chain connects TRBV6-1 to TRBJ2-2, with 10 bases fitting TRBD1. The V gene's germline CDR1 is MNHNS and CDR2 SASEGT. The CDR3 totals 16 residues.

This clone was found many times. This chain connects TRBV20-1 to TRBJ1-5; D not certain. There are 13 residues in the CDR3. Trimming cost V 2 bases and J 8 bases, with 13 bases left between them. Germline-derived CDR1 and CDR2 are DFQATT and SNEGSKA (reference sequence). For the CDR3, the DNA is TGCAGTGCTAGACCACATAAGAATAAGCCCCAGCATTTT. Protein product: CSARPHKNKPQHF.

This chain links TRBV9 with TRBJ2-7, with TRBD1 matching 10 bases. The V segment lost 6 bases and the J segment 1 base; nucleotides outside the gene matches: 7. Looked up from germline, CDR1 is SGDLS and CDR2 is YYNGEE. CDR3 length: 15 residues. The CDR3 reads CASIVRGQGSYEQYF. In DNA form, the CDR3 reads TGTGCCAGCATTGTAAGGGGACAGGGGTCCTACGAGCAGTACTTC.

The DNA of the CDR3 is TGCAGTGCTAGTAACGTGGCTATCGGTAGTGCTGATCAGTTCTTC. It yields the protein CSASNVAIGSADQFF. This rearrangement joins TRBV20-1 to TRBJ2-4; D is ambiguous. The tail of the sequence fits TRBJ2-1 better, so the J call may be wrong. From germline, CDR1 is DFQATT and CDR2 SNEGSKA (reference sequence). This CDR3 has 15 residues.

This chain connects TRBV6-5 to TRBJ2-7; D call uncertain. The CDR3 has 13 residues. Trimming shortened V by 4 bases and J by 4 bases, and 11 bases separated the two germline ends. The V gene's germline CDR1 is MNHEY and CDR2 SVGAGI. The CDR3 loop reads CASSSRANYEQYF. CDR3 DNA sequence: TGTGCCAGCAGTTCACGGGCCAATTACGAGCAGTACTTC.

This clone was recorded at least ten times. The gene calls are TRBV18 and TRBJ2-3; the D is unclear. The CDR3 is 13 amino acids. Looked up from germline, CDR1 is KGHSH and CDR2 is LQKENI. Deletions cut 4 bases from V and 6 bases from J, with 11 bases between. The CDR3 protein is CASSRGPPDTQYF. The CDR3 coding sequence is TGTGCCAGCTCACGAGGACCCCCGGATACGCAGTATTTT.